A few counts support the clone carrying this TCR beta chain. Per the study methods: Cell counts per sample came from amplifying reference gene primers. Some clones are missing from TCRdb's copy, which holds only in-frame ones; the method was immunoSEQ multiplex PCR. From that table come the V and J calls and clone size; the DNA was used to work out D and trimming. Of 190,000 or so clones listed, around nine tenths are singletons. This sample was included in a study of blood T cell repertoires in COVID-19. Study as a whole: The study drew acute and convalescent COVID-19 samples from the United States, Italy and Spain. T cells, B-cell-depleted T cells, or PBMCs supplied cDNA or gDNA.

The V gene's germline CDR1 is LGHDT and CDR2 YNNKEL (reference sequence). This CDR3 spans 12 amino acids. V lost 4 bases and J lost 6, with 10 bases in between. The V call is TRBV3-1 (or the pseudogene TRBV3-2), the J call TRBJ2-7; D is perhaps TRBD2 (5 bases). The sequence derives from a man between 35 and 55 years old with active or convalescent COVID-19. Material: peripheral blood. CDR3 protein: CASSPTGSEQYF. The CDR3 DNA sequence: TGTGCCAGCAGCCCAACGGGGAGCGAGCAGTACTTC.